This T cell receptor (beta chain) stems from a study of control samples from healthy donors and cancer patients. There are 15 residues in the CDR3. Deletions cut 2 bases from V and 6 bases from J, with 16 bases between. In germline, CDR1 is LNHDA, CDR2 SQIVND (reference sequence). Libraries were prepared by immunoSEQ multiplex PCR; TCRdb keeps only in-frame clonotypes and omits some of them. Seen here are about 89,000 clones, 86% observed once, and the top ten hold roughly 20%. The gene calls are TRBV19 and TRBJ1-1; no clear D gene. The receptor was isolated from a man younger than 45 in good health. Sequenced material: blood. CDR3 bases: TGTGCCAGTAGTATATTTGGAGTTCCTAGAGCTGAAGCTTTCTTT. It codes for CASSIFGVPRAEAFF.